A selection of T cell receptor beta chains follows, all from one sample in a study of shared clonotypes between healthy human individuals. The repertoire was sequenced with immunoSEQ multiplex PCR; TCRdb's copy has only in-frame clones and lacks some. The data show about 2,500,000 clones, roughly 92% seen once. The specimen sequenced was naive CD4+ T cells sorted from blood. The receptors were sampled from a man aged 18 to 30 in good health. CDR3s include the opening cysteine and the closing phenylalanine or tryptophan. A D gene is named only where the DNA matches it firmly. The size of a clone is reported for some rows only, either as once, few or many, or as a class for expanded clones.

j_gene: TRBJ1-6
abundance: .
d_gene: .
v_gene: TRBV30
CDR3aa: CAWSVRGNSPLHF

j_gene: .
abundance: .
d_gene: .
v_gene: TRBV5-1
CDR3aa: CASSLGREKYEQYF

j_gene: TRBJ1-4
abundance: .
d_gene: .
v_gene: TRBV15
CDR3aa: CATSRDSGKLFF

j_gene: TRBJ2-7
abundance: .
d_gene: .
v_gene: TRBV5-1
CDR3aa: CASSLSGWNYEQYF

j_gene: TRBJ1-6
abundance: .
d_gene: TRBD1
v_gene: TRBV19
CDR3aa: CASSTDRDNSPLHF

j_gene: TRBJ1-4
abundance: .
d_gene: .
v_gene: TRBV11-2
CDR3aa: CASSLNGQINEKLFF

j_gene: TRBJ1-3
abundance: .
d_gene: TRBD1
v_gene: TRBV6-4
CDR3aa: CASSDSIRGGGKSTGNTIYF

j_gene: TRBJ2-6
abundance: .
d_gene: .
v_gene: TRBV6-6
CDR3aa: CASGRGYATGANVLTF

j_gene: TRBJ2-2
abundance: once
d_gene: .
v_gene: TRBV10-3
CDR3aa: CAISESVGNTGELFF

j_gene: TRBJ2-3
abundance: .
d_gene: TRBD1
v_gene: TRBV6-1
CDR3aa: CASSDRQGTDTQYF

j_gene: TRBJ2-1
abundance: .
d_gene: .
v_gene: TRBV21-1
CDR3aa: CASSIQRGGGDEQFF

j_gene: TRBJ1-1
abundance: .
d_gene: .
v_gene: TRBV28
CDR3aa: CASSWGAMNTEAFF

j_gene: TRBJ1-1
abundance: .
d_gene: .
v_gene: TRBV2
CDR3aa: CARGERGNTEAFF

j_gene: TRBJ2-1
abundance: .
d_gene: .
v_gene: TRBV4-1
CDR3aa: CASSQEKTGRDEQFF

j_gene: TRBJ1-1
abundance: .
d_gene: TRBD1
v_gene: TRBV6-1
CDR3aa: CASRGDRNTEAFF

j_gene: TRBJ1-5
abundance: .
d_gene: .
v_gene: TRBV7-2
CDR3aa: CASSFPLTPQHF

j_gene: TRBJ1-2
abundance: .
d_gene: .
v_gene: TRBV28
CDR3aa: CASSFGSEPHYGYTF

j_gene: TRBJ1-4
abundance: .
d_gene: .
v_gene: TRBV19
CDR3aa: CASSIDRGRSNEKLFF

j_gene: TRBJ2-7
abundance: .
d_gene: .
v_gene: TRBV18
CDR3aa: CASSKAGGSSYEQYF

j_gene: TRBJ1-2
abundance: .
d_gene: .
v_gene: TRBV19
CDR3aa: CASSYRSDYGYTF

j_gene: TRBJ1-5
abundance: .
d_gene: TRBD1
v_gene: TRBV6-5
CDR3aa: CASSRGQNSNQPQHF

j_gene: TRBJ1-1
abundance: .
d_gene: TRBD1
v_gene: TRBV6-5
CDR3aa: CASWGAGGSAEAFF

j_gene: TRBJ2-1
abundance: few
d_gene: .
v_gene: TRBV4-3
CDR3aa: CASSQGKSSYNEQFF

j_gene: TRBJ1-4
abundance: .
d_gene: .
v_gene: TRBV2
CDR3aa: CASRSLNEKLFF

j_gene: TRBJ2-1
abundance: .
d_gene: TRBD1
v_gene: TRBV7-8
CDR3aa: CASRAGTVYNEQFF

j_gene: TRBJ2-2
abundance: .
d_gene: .
v_gene: TRBV28
CDR3aa: CASDKPGAGELFF

j_gene: TRBJ1-1
abundance: once
d_gene: .
v_gene: TRBV10-1
CDR3aa: CASSDTRGTEAFF

j_gene: TRBJ2-7
abundance: .
d_gene: .
v_gene: TRBV6-5
CDR3aa: CASSSRGGEPYEQYF

j_gene: TRBJ1-1
abundance: .
d_gene: .
v_gene: TRBV5-1
CDR3aa: CASSPSLQPSSEAFF

j_gene: TRBJ2-2
abundance: .
d_gene: TRBD2
v_gene: TRBV9
CDR3aa: CASGTTEPGELFF

j_gene: TRBJ2-7
abundance: once
d_gene: .
v_gene: TRBV28
CDR3aa: CASSPVERPPYEQYF

j_gene: TRBJ1-5
abundance: .
d_gene: .
v_gene: TRBV18
CDR3aa: CASSIWPTDQPQHF

j_gene: TRBJ1-1
abundance: .
d_gene: TRBD1
v_gene: TRBV9
CDR3aa: CASSVGGQSIEAFF

j_gene: TRBJ1-1
abundance: .
d_gene: .
v_gene: TRBV1
CDR3aa: CTSNSRSRGEPVKNTEAFF

j_gene: TRBJ2-1
abundance: .
d_gene: .
v_gene: TRBV9
CDR3aa: CASSVGDTYNEQFF

j_gene: TRBJ1-2
abundance: .
d_gene: .
v_gene: TRBV6-6
CDR3aa: CASIVTGSNYGYTF

j_gene: TRBJ2-5
abundance: .
d_gene: TRBD2
v_gene: TRBV10-3
CDR3aa: CAILRREGREGIETQYF

j_gene: TRBJ1-4
abundance: .
d_gene: TRBD1
v_gene: TRBV30
CDR3aa: CAWRGQAAGKKLFF

j_gene: TRBJ2-5
abundance: .
d_gene: TRBD2
v_gene: TRBV18
CDR3aa: CASSPLSGEETQYF

j_gene: TRBJ2-1
abundance: .
d_gene: TRBD1
v_gene: TRBV4-2
CDR3aa: CASSQETGTYNEQFF

j_gene: TRBJ1-1
abundance: .
d_gene: .
v_gene: TRBV6-5
CDR3aa: CASSQLNTEAFF